This section outlines one T cell receptor (beta chain) sequence together with its context. The antigen is not known. The germline gives CDR1 SGHTA, CDR2 FQGTGA. The V and J ends lost 3 bases and 4 bases respectively, with 6 bases between them. The CDR3 sequence is 13 residues long. Amplification used 60 Vbeta primers and 13 Jbeta primers. Profiled with immunoSEQ multiplex PCR; TCRdb holds only in-frame clones, not every one. The sample holds around 110,000 clones, about three quarters seen once. The data originate from a study of cytomegalovirus exposure and HLA in healthy donors. Across the study: In an early release, HLA-typed donors contributed about 79 million unique TCR sequences. Study results and caveats: TCR beta sequences reportedly predicted most subjects' HLA-A and HLA-B alleles accurately. By HLA locus, TCR association rates varied in a later analysis, with DRB1 showing the most and HLA-C the fewest.

The source of this sequence is a man younger than 40 in good health and CMV-seronegative. This sequence joins TRBV7-3 and TRBJ2-2; D ambiguous. Sample: PBMCs. Here the CDR3 DNA reads TGTGCCAGCAGCTTGACTGCCACCGGGGAGCTGTTTTTT. Amino acids: CASSLTATGELFF.